One and the same sample provided the 12 T cell receptor beta chains below, sequenced in a study of cytomegalovirus exposure and HLA in healthy donors (dated by TCRdb to about 2017). The library came from the immunoSEQ multiplex PCR assay. The multiplex PCR relied on a mix of 60 forward primers for TCR Vbeta segments and 13 reverse primers for TCR Jbeta segments. TCRdb re-hosts the immuneACCESS table, in-frame sequences only. Its copies lack some clones; in the studies checked, an unresolved V gene accounts for under half of them, and the cause for the rest is not known. The sample table shows 98,000 or so clones, and roughly 80% are seen once. The top ten clonotypes cover about 2% of the sample. Sequencing was done on a sample of PBMCs. Source of these receptors: a middle-aged man in good health and CMV-seronegative.

This chain connects TRBV5-1 to TRBJ2-6; 11 bases line up with TRBD1. The CDR3 is 19 residues long. Germline values: CDR1 SGHRS, CDR2 YFSETQ. The ends lost 4 bases at V and 2 bases at J; junction bases unmatched: 11. Written as DNA, the CDR3 is TGCGCCAGCAGCCCACGGACAGGGGGCGACTTGGCTGGGGCCAACGTCCTGACTTTC. It yields the protein CASSPRTGGDLAGANVLTF.

The genes are TRBV11-2 and TRBJ2-7; maybe TRBD2 (5 bases). Trimming shortened V by 1 base and J by 0 bases, and 10 bases separated the two germline ends. Germline V gene sequence: CDR1 SGHAT, CDR2 FQNNGV. The CDR3 is 15 residues long. CDR3 nucleotides: TGTGCCAGCAGCTTAGGGTTAGCGTCCTCCTACGAGCAGTACTTC. Protein: CASSLGLASSYEQYF.

The CDR3 region is CASSLRTGIGGTQYF. For the CDR3, the DNA is TGTGCCAGCAGCTTACGGACAGGCATCGGGGGGACCCAGTACTTC. The chain is built from TRBV7-9 and TRBJ2-5; weak D call: TRBD1 (7 bases). From germline, CDR1 is SEHNR and CDR2 FQNEAQ (reference sequence). V lost 2 bases and J 7 bases, leaving 17 bases between the germline ends. The CDR3 length is 15 residues.

J is TRBJ2-7 and V is TRBV18; tentatively, D is TRBD1 (6 bases). Germline V CDR1 and CDR2: KGHSH, LQKENI. The CDR3 is 14 residues long. Trimming shortened V by 5 bases and J by 5 bases, and 16 bases separated the two germline ends. The CDR3 spells CASSSQGANNEQYF. The CDR3 DNA reads as TGTGCCAGCTCATCACAGGGAGCTAACAACGAGCAGTACTTC.

This rearrangement joins TRBV10-3 to TRBJ2-1; 10 bases agree with TRBD1. Per germline, CDR1 ENHRY and CDR2 SYGVKD. The CDR3 runs 14 residues. The V segment lost 5 bases and the J segment 8 bases; nucleotides outside the gene matches: 6. CDR3 nucleotides: TGTGCCATCAGTTGGGGACAGGGGTTAGATGAGCAGTTCTTC. It is translated as CAISWGQGLDEQFF.

The chain uses TRBV27 and TRBJ2-7; 7 bases fit TRBD1. This CDR3 spans 14 amino acids. The germline gives CDR1 MNHEY, CDR2 SMNVEV (reference sequence). Losses at the gene ends were 3 bases for V and 3 bases for J; bases not matched to a gene: 5. The CDR3 nucleotides are TGTGCCAGCAGTTTGCCGGGACAGAGCTACGAGCAGTACTTC. Encoded protein: CASSLPGQSYEQYF.

Worth noting for this clone: Other DNA sequences in this sample translate to the same CDR3. The chain uses TRBV5-1 and TRBJ2-7, with D maybe TRBD1 (6 bases). Germline V gives CDR1 SGHRS, CDR2 YFSETQ. Trimming shortened V by 3 bases and J by 5 bases, and 9 bases separated the two germline ends. This CDR3 is built from 12 residues. The CDR3 is CASSSTGHEQYF. Written as DNA, the CDR3 is TGCGCCAGCAGCTCTACAGGGCACGAGCAGTACTTC.

The gene calls are TRBV4-1 and TRBJ2-3; 9 bases fit TRBD2. The germline V gene encodes CDR1 MGHRA and CDR2 YSYEKL. The CDR3 spans 15 residues. The V and J ends lost 4 bases and 0 bases, in that order; junction bases with no gene match: 2. The chain's CDR3 is CASSRLAGSTDTQYF. The CDR3 bases are TGCGCCAGCAGCCGTCTAGCGGGAAGCACAGATACGCAGTATTTT.

The CDR3 DNA sequence: TGTGCCAGCGGATCCTTTTTTGGACAGAGCTCCTACGAGCAGTACTTC. Amino acids: CASGSFFGQSSYEQYF. V and J are TRBV11-2 and TRBJ2-7, with TRBD1 as a possible D gene (6 bases). The CDR3 consists of 16 residues. Germline V gene sequence: CDR1 SGHAT, CDR2 FQNNGV. The germline V and J ends were trimmed by 8 bases and 0 bases, with 20 bases remaining between them. Full variable domain (missing parts from reference TRBV11-2 and TRBJ2-7): EAGVAQSPRYKIIEKRQSVAFWCNPISGHATLYWYQQILGQGPKLLIQFQNNGVVDDSQLPKDRFSAERLKGVDSTLKIQPAKLEDSAVYLCASGSFFGQSSYEQYFGPGTRLTVT.

The chain recombines TRBV5-1 with TRBJ1-2, with TRBD1 as a possible D gene (6 bases). V dropped 0 bases and J dropped 5 bases, with 14 bases sitting between them. The CDR3 runs to 15 residues. Germline lookup yields CDR1 SGHRS and CDR2 YFSETQ. CDR3 coding DNA: TGCGCCAGCAGCTTGGGGCCAGGGGAAATTTATGGCTACACCTTC. This codes for CASSLGPGEIYGYTF.

The chain carries TRBV7-6 and TRBJ2-7; D is unresolved. The CDR3 sequence is 11 residues long. V lost 1 base to trimming and J lost 5 bases, with 3 bases between them. The germline V gene encodes CDR1 SGHVS and CDR2 FNYEAQ. The CDR3 reads CASSLGNEQYF. CDR3 bases: TGTGCCAGCAGCTTAGGTAACGAGCAGTACTTC. The variable domain in full, completed from reference TRBV7-6 and TRBJ2-7, reads GAGVSQSPRYKVTKRGQDVALRCDPISGHVSLYWYRQALGQGPEFLTYFNYEAQQDKSGLPNDRFSAERPEGSISTLTIQRTEQRDSAMYRCASSLGNEQYFGPGTRLTVT.

The CDR3 bases are TGTGCCAGCAGCCAAGATCAGGGGGGTAGAGCCAAAAACATTCAGTACTTC. This sequence encodes CASSQDQGGRAKNIQYF. The chain joins TRBV4-2 to TRBJ2-4, with D possibly TRBD1 on 7 matching bases. The length of the CDR3 is 17 residues. Per germline, CDR1 LGHNA and CDR2 YNFKEQ. Trimming cost V 0 bases and J 0 bases, with 12 bases left between them.